What follows are 32 T cell receptor beta chains derived from one specimen sequenced in a study of blood T cell repertoires in COVID-19. Profiled with immunoSEQ multiplex PCR; TCRdb holds only in-frame clones, not every one. The profile covers more than 85,000 clones, with roughly 90% appearing a single time and about 5.7% taken by the ten largest. Sample: peripheral blood. The receptor source for this set is a woman aged 50 to 60 with COVID-19, enrolled during active disease.

The chain has TRBV27 and TRBJ2-7, with 8 bases lining up with TRBD1. Germline CDR1 and CDR2: MNHEY and SMNVEV (reference sequence). After removal of 6 bases from V and 3 bases from J, the junction contained 10 bases not matched to a gene. This CDR3 spans 15 amino acids. As DNA, the CDR3 is TGTGCCAGCAGCATCGGACAGGGTCCTTTCTACGAGCAGTACTTC. This translates into CASSIGQGPFYEQYF.

This chain connects TRBV10-3 to TRBJ1-5; D may be TRBD1 (6 bases). Trimming removed 6 bases at V and 6 bases at J, with 12 bases between. The CDR3 covers 13 residues. Germline assignment: CDR1 ENHRY and CDR2 SYGVKD. The DNA of the CDR3 is TGTGCCATCAGAGGGGGGGTTGGTCAGCCCCAGCATTTT. Amino acids: CAIRGGVGQPQHF.

In this sample, this clone turned up once. The V gene is TRBV5-1, the J gene TRBJ2-5; 13 bases agree with TRBD2. CDR1 is SGHRS, CDR2 YFSETQ, per germline. CDR3 size: 16 residues. With 4 bases clipped from V and 1 base from J, the junction kept 4 bases outside the gene matches. DNA for the CDR3: TGCGCCAGCAGCGACGGACTAGCGGGGGCCCAAGAGACCCAGTACTTC. Protein product: CASSDGLAGAQETQYF.

This clone occurred a few times. The chain uses TRBV19 and TRBJ1-1; D gene unclear. The V gene's germline CDR1 is LNHDA and CDR2 SQIVND (reference sequence). V was cut by 3 bases and J by 3 bases, with 11 bases left in between. The CDR3 runs 14 residues. CDR3 sequence reads: CASSMEGVHTEAFF. CDR3 DNA: TGTGCCAGTAGTATGGAGGGCGTCCACACTGAAGCTTTCTTT.

This chain connects TRBV19 to TRBJ2-3, with 9 bases fitting TRBD2. The germline V gene encodes CDR1 LNHDA and CDR2 SQIVND (reference sequence). This CDR3 comprises 16 residues. Trimming took 2 bases from V and 5 from J; bases not matched to a gene: 8. In DNA form, the CDR3 reads TGTGCCAGTAGTATATTTGCGGGGGGGCCAGAAGATACGCAGTATTTT. This encodes CASSIFAGGPEDTQYF.

This clone has more than one count but fewer than ten. The chain has TRBV9 and TRBJ1-1; D is possibly TRBD1 (6 bases). The CDR3 is made up of 16 amino acids. V dropped 2 bases and J dropped 4 bases, with 18 bases sitting between them. Germline CDR1 is SGDLS and CDR2 is YYNGEE. The CDR3 region has the DNA TGTGCCAGCAGCGTTGACGCGGGGAGGGGGGGCACTGAAGCTTTCTTT. Amino acid sequence: CASSVDAGRGGTEAFF. Using reference TRBV9 and TRBJ1-1 for the parts outside the CDR3, the full variable domain is DSGVTQTPKHLITATGQRVTLRCSPRSGDLSVYWYQQSLDQGLQFLIQYYNGEERAKGNILERFSAQQFPDLHSELNLSSLELGDSALYFCASSVDAGRGGTEAFFGQGTRLTVV.

V usage is TRBV6-2 or TRBV6-3 and J usage is TRBJ2-7, with 7 bases identical to TRBD2. V was pared by 5 bases and J by 2 bases, with 6 bases of the junction left unmatched. CDR1 MNHEY and CDR2 SVGEGT come from the germline V gene. The CDR3 has 14 residues. CDR3 in amino acids: CASSHRGVPYEQYF. The CDR3 bases are TGTGCCAGCAGTCATCGGGGGGTCCCCTACGAGCAGTACTTC.

This chain connects TRBV18 to TRBJ2-3; D is possibly TRBD1 (6 bases). CDR1 is KGHSH and CDR2 is LQKENI in the germline V gene. The CDR3 sequence is 14 residues long. The V gene lost 5 bases and the J gene lost 0 bases, with 9 bases spanning the gap. The CDR3 here is CASSATGSTDTQYF. The CDR3 DNA reads TGTGCCAGCTCAGCGACAGGCAGCACAGATACGCAGTATTTT.

The chain carries TRBV6-5 and TRBJ2-7; 7 bases are a match to TRBD1. V lost 5 bases to trimming and J lost 2 bases; unmatched junction nucleotides: 9. The CDR3 is 15 residues long. CDR1 MNHEY and CDR2 SVGAGI come from the germline V gene. Written as DNA, the CDR3 is TGTGCCAGCAGTCGAGGGACAGCTATGACCTACGAGCAGTACTTC. Translated, it gives CASSRGTAMTYEQYF.

The chain couples TRBV28 to TRBJ2-1; D call uncertain. Germline-derived CDR1 and CDR2 are MDHEN and SYDVKM. V was clipped by 8 bases and J by 7 bases, with 9 bases between them. The CDR3 extends over 11 amino acids. The CDR3 bases are TGTGCCAGCTGCTTAGCAAATGAGCAGTTCTTC. Amino acid sequence: CASCLANEQFF.

The rearrangement joins TRBV7-2 to TRBJ2-7; 9 bases agree with TRBD1. CDR1 is SGHTA, CDR2 FQGNSA, per germline. The ends lost 3 bases at V and 0 bases at J; junction bases unmatched: 9. This CDR3 contains 17 residues. The CDR3 DNA is TGTGCCAGCAGCTTCTCCTCGACAGGGGGTAGCTCCTACGAGCAGTACTTC. It translates to CASSFSSTGGSSYEQYF.

This sequence joins TRBV11-3 and TRBJ2-7, with D perhaps matching TRBD1 (6 bases). The CDR3 loop spans 12 amino acids. Per germline, CDR1 SGHNT and CDR2 YENEEA. Trimming took 3 bases from V and 4 from J, leaving 7 bases between them. CDR3 bases: TGTGCCAGCAGCTTGACAGGATACGAGCAGTACTTC. Translated, it gives CASSLTGYEQYF.

The V and J genes are TRBV13 and TRBJ2-5, with 9 bases that match TRBD1. CDR1 is PRHDT and CDR2 is FYEKMQ in the germline V gene (reference sequence). Trimming cost V 4 bases and J 3 bases; bases outside gene matches: 3. This CDR3 has 14 residues. The CDR3 coding sequence is TGTGCCAGCAGCTGGGACAGGGAAAAAGAGACCCAGTACTTC. Amino acid sequence: CASSWDREKETQYF.

The J gene is TRBJ2-3, the V gene TRBV11-1; a possible D gene is TRBD2 (6 bases). The germline CDR1 and CDR2 sequences are SGHAT and FQDESV (reference sequence). The CDR3 is 15 residues long. V was clipped by 4 bases and J by 2 bases, with 13 bases between them. Here the CDR3 reads CASSSPGLYTDTQYF. The DNA for the CDR3 is TGTGCCAGCAGCTCGCCGGGACTTTACACAGATACGCAGTATTTT.

This clone came up a few times. CDR3 loop: CASGGQYEQYF. The DNA of the CDR3 is TGTGCCAGCGGCGGTCAGTACGAGCAGTACTTC. The chain is built from TRBV12-3 or TRBV12-4 and TRBJ2-7; D is undetermined. V gave up 8 bases and J gave up 4 bases, with 9 bases separating them. The CDR3 has 11 amino acids.

The rearrangement joins TRBV2 to TRBJ1-4; TRBD1 matches at 7 bases. V was pared by 6 bases and J by 1 base, with 8 bases of the junction left unmatched. Per germline, CDR1 SNHLY and CDR2 FYNNEI. The CDR3 sequence is 16 residues long. The CDR3 here is CASRDRVMRTNEKLFF. CDR3 coding DNA: TGTGCCAGCAGAGACAGGGTAATGAGAACTAATGAAAAACTGTTTTTT.

The genes are TRBV3-1 (or the pseudogene TRBV3-2) and TRBJ1-6; D not certain. In germline, CDR1 is LGHDT, CDR2 YNNKEL (reference sequence). CDR3 size: 14 residues. Trimming removed 1 base at V and 8 bases at J, with 9 bases between. CDR3 nucleotides: TGTGCCAGCAGCCAAGTTGACACCTATTCACCCCTCCACTTT. This gives the protein CASSQVDTYSPLHF.

The chain carries TRBV3-1 (or the pseudogene TRBV3-2) and TRBJ1-1; 7 bases match TRBD1. This CDR3 region has 14 residues. The ends lost 1 base at V and 4 bases at J; junction bases unmatched: 3. Germline V gives CDR1 LGHDT, CDR2 YNNKEL (reference sequence). CDR3: CASSQGGGSTEAFF. The CDR3 region has the DNA TGTGCCAGCAGCCAAGGAGGGGGCAGCACTGAAGCTTTCTTT.

The V gene is TRBV5-1, the J gene TRBJ2-7; TRBD1 agrees at 7 bases. The CDR3 totals 12 residues. The V segment lost 3 bases and the J segment 7 bases; nucleotides outside the gene matches: 4. Germline lookup yields CDR1 SGHRS and CDR2 YFSETQ. As DNA, the CDR3 is TGCGCCAGCAGCTCCGGGACAGAGGAGCAGTACTTC. Protein: CASSSGTEEQYF.

V and J are TRBV4-3 and TRBJ1-3, with D maybe TRBD1 (5 bases). Between the trimmed V and J ends, which lost 8 bases and 4 bases, there was a span of 15 bases. CDR3 length: 14 amino acids. CDR1 is LGHNA, CDR2 YSLEER, per germline. CDR3 nucleotide sequence: TGCGCCAGCTCTTGGGTTGGGGCAGGAAACACCATATATTTT. It encodes CASSWVGAGNTIYF.

The genes are TRBV10-3 and TRBJ1-1; 8 bases fit TRBD1. Germline values: CDR1 ENHRY, CDR2 SYGVKD. Losses at the gene ends were 6 bases for V and 6 bases for J; bases not matched to a gene: 12. The CDR3 has 15 amino acids. CDR3 coding DNA: TGTGCCATCAGCCGGGACAGGACGCAGAGCGCTGAAGCTTTCTTT. Protein sequence: CAISRDRTQSAEAFF.

This chain connects TRBV6-6 to TRBJ1-2; tentatively, D is TRBD1 (5 bases). This CDR3 is built from 14 residues. The germline gives CDR1 MNHNY, CDR2 SVGAGI (reference sequence). Between the trimmed V and J ends, which lost 6 bases and 4 bases, there was a span of 15 bases. The CDR3 spells CASSSPGHGYGYTF. For the CDR3, the DNA is TGTGCCAGCAGCTCACCCGGACACGGCTATGGCTACACCTTC.

This sequence joins TRBV15 and TRBJ2-1, with D possibly TRBD2 on 6 matching bases. Germline loops: CDR1 LNHNV, CDR2 YYDKDF (reference sequence). V shed 5 bases and J shed 8 bases, with 22 bases lying between them. The CDR3 loop spans 16 amino acids. This CDR3 reads CATSLNRDSPRHEQFF. The CDR3 DNA follows: TGTGCCACCAGCTTAAACCGGGACTCCCCCCGCCATGAGCAGTTCTTC.

The chain joins TRBV14 to TRBJ2-1; possibly TRBD1 for D (6 bases). The CDR3 spans 12 residues. V was pared by 4 bases and J by 10 bases, with 11 bases between. The germline gives CDR1 SGHDN, CDR2 FVKESK. CDR3 in DNA: TGTGCCAGCAGCCCCCTCACAGGGGAGCAGTTCTTC. Its translation is CASSPLTGEQFF.

The chain employs TRBV25-1 and TRBJ2-3, with TRBD2 identical over 9 bases. Germline CDR1 is MGHDK and CDR2 is SYGVNS. The CDR3 totals 15 residues. Trimming at V came to 8 bases and at J to 0 bases, leaving 6 bases not matched to a gene. The CDR3 protein is CASGLAGESTDTQYF. Written as DNA, the CDR3 is TGTGCCAGCGGTTTAGCGGGGGAGAGCACAGATACGCAGTATTTT.

The genes are TRBV10-3 and TRBJ2-5; D gene uncertain. V was shortened by 3 bases and J by 1 base, with 15 bases between the two germline ends. The CDR3 has 16 amino acids. Germline assignment: CDR1 ENHRY and CDR2 SYGVKD. CDR3 loop: CAISDQSRSTQETQYF. The CDR3 coding sequence is TGTGCCATCAGTGATCAAAGTCGGAGCACCCAAGAGACCCAGTACTTC.

The count of this clone is one. The rearrangement joins TRBV11-1 to TRBJ2-2, with TRBD2 matching over 7 bases. CDR1 and CDR2 from the germline V gene are SGHAT and FQDESV (reference sequence). CDR3 length: 14 amino acids. The J segment lost 5 bases and the V segment lost 6 bases, leaving 6 bases of the junction unmatched. Here the CDR3 DNA reads TGTGCCAGCAGGCCTAGCGGTCCGACCGGGGAGCTGTTTTTT. Protein sequence: CASRPSGPTGELFF.

The gene calls are TRBV5-1 and TRBJ2-7; 9 nucleotides align to TRBD1. The length of the CDR3 is 16 residues. V lost 0 bases, J lost 3 bases, and 7 bases stayed unmatched. Per germline, CDR1 SGHRS and CDR2 YFSETQ. The CDR3 sequence is CASSLAPGTGNYEQYF. DNA for the CDR3: TGCGCCAGCAGCTTGGCTCCCGGGACAGGGAACTACGAGCAGTACTTC.

The CDR3 bases are TGTGCCAGCAGCTCCAGACTAGCGGGGGTGTACGAGCAGTACTTC. The encoded protein is CASSSRLAGVYEQYF. The chain joins TRBV11-3 to TRBJ2-7; 12 positions agree with TRBD2. V lost 4 bases, J lost 4 bases, and 5 bases stayed unmatched. The CDR3 is made up of 15 amino acids. Germline CDR1 SGHNT, CDR2 YENEEA.

The V gene is TRBV27, the J gene TRBJ2-7; TRBD1 aligns across 7 bases. J lost 1 base, V lost 5 bases, and 5 bases had no gene match. Germline values: CDR1 MNHEY, CDR2 SMNVEV (reference sequence). CDR3 length: 14 residues. CDR3 region: CASSPGTESYEQYF. CDR3 in DNA: TGTGCCAGCAGTCCCGGGACAGAATCCTACGAGCAGTACTTC.

The chain is built from TRBV24-1 and TRBJ2-1; no reliable D call. Germline CDR1 is KGHDR and CDR2 is SFDVKD. The CDR3 is made up of 13 amino acids. Trimming pared 5 bases from V and 8 bases from J, leaving 12 bases between. CDR3 in amino acids: CATSGFTAHEQFF. The CDR3 nucleotides are TGTGCCACCAGTGGTTTCACAGCCCATGAGCAGTTCTTC.

This sequence joins TRBV6-5 and TRBJ2-5, with 9 bases identical to TRBD2. Germline CDR1 reads MNHEY; CDR2 reads SVGAGI. The V segment lost 5 bases and the J segment 1 base; nucleotides outside the gene matches: 2. The CDR3 length is 14 residues. CDR3 protein: CASSSGGFQETQYF. In nucleotides, the CDR3 is TGTGCCAGCAGTAGCGGGGGGTTCCAAGAGACCCAGTACTTC.